What follows are 32 T cell receptor beta chains derived from one specimen sequenced in a study of spatial heterogeneity in lung cancer. TCRdb re-called the 5' RACE reads with MiXCR, one entry per CDR3 protein. The table lists several thousand distinct CDR3 sequences, 9.6% of them singletons. Antigens of these TCRs are unknown. General observations from the study: Counts of expanded intratumoral alpha and beta TCRs tracked tumor mutation counts.

Regarding time point: sample taken at primary tumor resection. The starting material was lung tumor tissue, obtained at surgery. These receptors were obtained from a male donor with early-stage non-small cell lung cancer.

This clonotype is classed as medium-sized. The chain joins TRBV7-2 to TRBJ1-1; no clear D. This CDR3 has 13 residues. Germline CDR1 reads SGHTA; CDR2 reads FQGNSA. Trimming pared 1 base from V and 2 bases from J, leaving 5 bases between. DNA for the CDR3: TGTGCCAGCAGCTTAGAGGCCAACACTGAAGCTTTCTTT. It is translated as CASSLEANTEAFF.

This clonotype has ten or more counts. The V call is TRBV20-1, the J call TRBJ2-7; D may be TRBD1 (6 bases). This CDR3 is 13 amino acids long. CDR1 DFQATT and CDR2 SNEGSKA come from the germline V gene (reference sequence). V was clipped by 6 bases and J by 2 bases, with 14 bases between them. The CDR3 sequence is CSARPTGPYEQYF. The CDR3 region has the DNA TGCAGTGCCAGACCGACAGGCCCCTACGAGCAGTACTTC.

This clonotype is labeled as medium-sized. The genes are TRBV6-5 and TRBJ1-6; tentative D call: TRBD1 (5 bases). With 5 bases removed from V and 9 bases from J, the gap between germline ends came to 14 bases. CDR3 size: 14 residues. Germline CDR1 and CDR2: MNHEY and SVGAGI. In nucleotides, the CDR3 is TGTGCCAGCAGTCGCGGGACGGAGGGTTCACCCCTCCACTTT. Protein: CASSRGTEGSPLHF.

At least ten counts were recorded for this clonotype. V is TRBV5-5 and J is TRBJ2-1; D is unclear. The CDR3 runs 15 residues. The V gene's germline CDR1 is SGHKS and CDR2 YYEKEE (reference sequence). V was trimmed by 0 bases and J by 1 base, leaving 8 bases between them. CDR3 bases: TGTGCCAGCAGCTTGGAAGCGCCGTCCTACAATGAGCAGTTCTTC. Encoded protein: CASSLEAPSYNEQFF.

This clonotype was detected many times. J is TRBJ2-3 and V is TRBV20-1; 10 nucleotides line up with TRBD2. Germline CDR1 reads DFQATT; CDR2 reads SNEGSKA (reference sequence). The CDR3 sequence is 17 residues long. The trim removed 6 bases at V and 3 bases at J, leaving 15 bases unmatched. The CDR3 reads CSAHRYTSGVGTDTQYF. The DNA of the CDR3 is TGCAGTGCGCACCGGTACACTAGCGGGGTTGGAACAGATACGCAGTATTTT.

This clonotype was detected ten times or more. The J gene is TRBJ1-2, the V gene TRBV15; D is undetermined. Trimming took off 5 bases at V and 8 bases at J, with 18 bases between the two ends. Germline V CDR1 and CDR2: LNHNV, YYDKDF (reference sequence). This CDR3 contains 14 residues. The CDR3 reads CATSDEEGFFGYTF. CDR3 DNA sequence: TGTGCCACCAGCGATGAGGAGGGTTTCTTCGGCTACACCTTC.

This clonotype was counted ten times or more. The chain couples TRBV24-1 to TRBJ2-3; D unresolved. The CDR3 sequence is 15 residues long. CDR1 is KGHDR, CDR2 SFDVKD, per germline. V dropped 4 bases and J dropped 4 bases, with 14 bases sitting between them. The CDR3 DNA follows: TGTGCCACCAGTGAACCGGGCTCCCCCCCAGATACGCAGTATTTT. This codes for CATSEPGSPPDTQYF.

The chain couples TRBV24-1 to TRBJ2-1; D is ambiguous. The V gene's germline CDR1 is KGHDR and CDR2 SFDVKD. This CDR3 region has 11 residues. V dropped 6 bases and J dropped 7 bases, with 6 bases sitting between them. The CDR3 nucleotides read TGTGCCACCAGTTCACCAAATGAGCAGTTCTTC. Encoded protein: CATSSPNEQFF.

This clonotype was counted between two and nine times. The CDR3 region is CASSFYRGEQPQHF. DNA for the CDR3: TGTGCCAGCAGTTTCTACCGGGGGGAGCAGCCCCAGCATTTT. The chain combines TRBV7-2 with TRBJ1-5, with a tentative D call TRBD1 (5 bases). The CDR3 extends over 14 amino acids. Germline CDR1 and CDR2: SGHTA and FQGNSA. Trimming took off 6 bases at V and 7 bases at J, with 16 bases between the two ends.

This clonotype was recorded at least ten times. The rearrangement joins TRBV20-1 to TRBJ2-1; 7 nucleotides match TRBD2. The V gene's germline CDR1 is DFQATT and CDR2 SNEGSKA (reference sequence). J was trimmed by 7 bases and V by 4 bases; bases with no gene match: 10. The CDR3 has 14 amino acids. The CDR3 DNA follows: TGCAGTGCTACCCGACTAGCAGTATTAAATGAGCAGTTCTTC. Its translation is CSATRLAVLNEQFF.

This clonotype was seen repeatedly, ten times or more. The CDR3 DNA sequence: TGTGCCAGCAGCGATGGGACAGGGACTGGAAACACCATATATTTT. Translation: CASSDGTGTGNTIYF. The chain combines TRBV9 with TRBJ1-3; TRBD1 aligns across 9 bases. CDR1 and CDR2 (germline): SGDLS, YYNGEE. Trimming removed 3 bases from V and 2 bases from J; junction bases left unmatched: 3. The CDR3 loop spans 15 amino acids.

The sample holds many counts of this clonotype. The chain employs TRBV7-9 and TRBJ2-1; 10 nucleotides line up with TRBD2. Germline V gene sequence: CDR1 SEHNR, CDR2 FQNEAQ (reference sequence). CDR3 length: 14 amino acids. V was clipped by 8 bases and J by 4 bases; unmatched bases: 5. CDR3 nucleotide sequence: TGTGCCAGCCTTTCTAGCGGGGGTTACAATGAGCAGTTCTTC. This gives the protein CASLSSGGYNEQFF.

This clonotype showed up many times. V is TRBV2 and J is TRBJ2-5; D is unresolved. CDR3 length: 13 amino acids. V shed 7 bases and J shed 2 bases, with 11 bases lying between them. The V gene's germline CDR1 is SNHLY and CDR2 FYNNEI. DNA for the CDR3: TGTGCCAGCAATTGGTCAGGACAAGAGACCCAGTACTTC. The encoded protein is CASNWSGQETQYF.

This clonotype is medium-sized (0.01 to 0.1%) in the sample. V gene TRBV12-5 combines with J gene TRBJ2-6; D remains ambiguous. V was trimmed by 6 bases and J by 0 bases, leaving 3 bases between them. Germline V CDR1 and CDR2: LGHNT, FRNRAP. The CDR3 has 13 residues. CDR3 residues: CASGASGANVLTF. The CDR3 region has the DNA TGTGCTAGTGGCGCCTCTGGGGCCAACGTCCTGACTTTC.

This clonotype was picked up many times. This chain uses TRBV6-6 with TRBJ1-5; TRBD1 aligns across 7 bases. V trimming: 0 bases; J trimming: 5 bases; junction bases outside the gene matches: 4. Per the germline V gene, CDR1 is MNHNY and CDR2 is SVGAGI (reference sequence). This CDR3 is built from 15 residues. CDR3 residues: CASSYSTGEDQPQHF. The CDR3, as DNA: TGTGCCAGCAGTTACTCAACAGGGGAAGATCAGCCCCAGCATTTT.

The sample holds many counts of this clonotype. The chain combines TRBV18 with TRBJ2-1; D might be TRBD2 (5 bases). The CDR3 totals 15 residues. The germline V gene has CDR1 KGHSH and CDR2 LQKENI. V was cut by 2 bases and J by 5 bases, with 13 bases left in between. CDR3 loop: CASSPSRDGNNEQFF. CDR3 DNA: TGTGCCAGCTCACCATCGAGGGATGGGAACAATGAGCAGTTCTTC.

The chain joins TRBV3-1 to TRBJ1-1; D is undetermined. The CDR3 runs to 11 residues. The V end was cut by 0 bases, the J end by 8 bases, with 4 bases between. The germline gives CDR1 LGHDT, CDR2 YNNKEL (reference sequence). The CDR3 coding sequence is TGTGCCAGCAGCCAAGATACAGAAGCTTTCTTT. It encodes CASSQDTEAFF.

This clonotype has a count of ten or more. V gene TRBV12-5 combines with J gene TRBJ1-2; D unclear. CDR3 size: 13 residues. Germline loops: CDR1 LGHNT, CDR2 FRNRAP. V lost 2 bases and J lost 13, with 17 bases in between. CDR3 in amino acids: CASGLTPGGGGTF. The DNA for the CDR3 is TGTGCTAGTGGTTTGACCCCCGGAGGCGGCGGCACCTTC.

The chain has TRBV2 and TRBJ2-1; the D is unclear. The CDR3 consists of 11 residues. Germline-derived CDR1 and CDR2 are SNHLY and FYNNEI. V lost 8 bases and J 12 bases, leaving 14 bases between the germline ends. CDR3 bases: TGTGCCAGCGGCTCCTTACGCGGGCAGTTCTTC. Encoded protein: CASGSLRGQFF.

Many counts were recorded for this clonotype. One junction end disagrees with the germline gene, perhaps due to a read error. The V and J genes are TRBV7-7 and TRBJ2-3; the match to TRBD2 covers 8 bases. The CDR3 has 15 residues. Germline V CDR1 and CDR2: SSHAT, FNYEAQ (reference sequence). The CDR3 region has the DNA TGTGCTAGCAGCTTAGAGCGGGGGCCTATAGATACGCAGTATTTT. It translates to CASSLERGPIDTQYF.

This rearrangement joins TRBV7-8 to TRBJ1-4; D is undetermined. Germline CDR1 reads SGHVS; CDR2 reads FQNEAQ. Trimming left V 1 base short and J 6 bases short, with 6 bases between. The CDR3 covers 13 residues. The CDR3 here is CASSLVGHEKLFF. Written as DNA, the CDR3 is TGTGCCAGCAGCTTAGTAGGGCATGAAAAACTGTTTTTT.

In this sample, this clonotype turned up many times. The chain recombines TRBV20-1 with TRBJ1-4, with 9 bases fitting TRBD1. The germline CDR1 and CDR2 sequences are DFQATT and SNEGSKA (reference sequence). J was trimmed by 11 bases and V by 0 bases; bases with no gene match: 7. The CDR3 is 14 amino acids. The CDR3 coding sequence is TGCAGTGCTAGAGATTCCGGGACAGGGACTAAACTGTTTTTT. The encoded protein is CSARDSGTGTKLFF.

This clonotype was detected ten times or more. V usage is TRBV12-3 or TRBV12-4 and J usage is TRBJ1-1; 7 bases match TRBD1. J lost 6 bases, V lost 5 bases, and 6 bases had no gene match. The CDR3 is 13 residues long. This chain's CDR3 is CASSVDRDAEAFF. The CDR3 DNA follows: TGTGCCAGCAGTGTAGACAGGGACGCTGAAGCTTTCTTT.

The sample holds many counts of this clonotype. The chain employs TRBV10-2 and TRBJ2-2; D is unclear. Germline-derived CDR1 and CDR2 are WSHSY and SAAADI. The CDR3 has 16 amino acids. V was cut by 10 bases and J by 0 bases, with 18 bases left in between. CDR3 sequence (DNA): TGCGCCACCCCACGAATCGACGGAGCGAACACCGGGGAGCTGTTTTTT. Translating gives CATPRIDGANTGELFF.

This clonotype was seen many times. CDR3 residues: CASRRQGNNEQFF. In DNA form, the CDR3 reads TGTGCCAGCAGGCGACAGGGGAACAATGAGCAGTTCTTC. The chain recombines TRBV28 with TRBJ2-1, with 8 bases identical to TRBD1. With V trimmed by 6 bases and J by 5 bases, 3 bases remained unmatched. The V gene's germline CDR1 is MDHEN and CDR2 SYDVKM. This CDR3 spans 13 amino acids.

This clonotype was counted many times. The chain couples TRBV6-6 to TRBJ1-5; unclear D gene. Germline assignment: CDR1 MNHNY and CDR2 SVGAGI (reference sequence). Trimming took 0 bases from V and 0 from J, leaving 6 bases between them. There are 15 residues in the CDR3. CDR3 DNA sequence: TGTGCCAGCAGTTACTCTTCCTCTAGCAATCAGCCCCAGCATTTT. Protein: CASSYSSSSNQPQHF.

This clonotype has ten or more counts. The chain carries TRBV27 and TRBJ1-2; 7 nucleotides match TRBD1. The CDR3 is 13 amino acids. V trimming: 3 bases; J trimming: 2 bases; junction bases outside the gene matches: 0. Germline CDR1 is MNHEY and CDR2 is SMNVEV (reference sequence). Written as DNA, the CDR3 is TGTGCCAGCAGTTTCAGGGGGAACTATGGCTACACCTTC. This translates into CASSFRGNYGYTF.

This clonotype was observed many times. The chain joins TRBV12-3 or TRBV12-4 to TRBJ2-7, with D maybe TRBD1 (6 bases). V lost 1 base and J lost 4, with 11 bases in between. This CDR3 has 14 residues. Written as DNA, the CDR3 is TGTGCCAGCAGTTTAGGAGGGGGACCTTACGAGCAGTACGTC. Translated: CASSLGGGPYEQYV.

In this sample, this clonotype turned up many times. The gene calls are TRBV2 and TRBJ1-1, with D maybe TRBD1 (6 bases). The CDR3 is made up of 14 amino acids. The germline CDR1 and CDR2 sequences are SNHLY and FYNNEI. The ends were cut back, 6 bases at V and 5 bases at J, with 16 bases in the middle. The CDR3 reads CASSLGGPGTEAFF. CDR3 nucleotides: TGTGCCAGCAGCCTTGGGGGGCCAGGGACTGAAGCTTTCTTT. Combining the CDR3 with reference TRBV2 and TRBJ1-1 gives the whole variable domain EPEVTQTPSHQVTQMGQEVILRCVPISNHLYFYWYRQILGQKVEFLVSFYNNEISEKSEIFDDQFSVERPDGSNFTLKIRSTKLEDSAMYFCASSLGGPGTEAFFGQGTRLTVV.

This clonotype was recorded a few times. This chain connects TRBV12-3 or TRBV12-4 to TRBJ2-2; D remains unclear. The CDR3 length is 13 residues. V gave up 3 bases and J gave up 6 bases, with 8 bases separating them. For the CDR3, the DNA is TGTGCCAGCAGTTTTATGGGCCCCGGGGAGCTGTTTTTT. Translated: CASSFMGPGELFF.

This clonotype has ten or more counts. The genes are TRBV6-1 and TRBJ1-2, with no clear D. The CDR3 is 13 amino acids. Trimming left V 5 bases short and J 0 bases short, with 7 bases between. Germline V gene data show CDR1 as MNHNS and CDR2 as SASEGT. The CDR3 sequence is CASSRAPNYGYTF. CDR3 DNA sequence: TGTGCCAGCAGTCGCGCCCCTAACTATGGCTACACCTTC.

There are many counts of this clonotype. This sequence joins TRBV5-1 and TRBJ2-5, with 9 bases matching TRBD1. Germline values: CDR1 SGHRS, CDR2 YFSETQ. Trimming cost V 0 bases and J 7 bases; bases outside gene matches: 7. The CDR3 sequence is 15 residues long. The CDR3, as DNA: TGCGCCAGCAGCTTGGAGGGACAGGGAAGGGCGACCCAGTACTTC. This translates into CASSLEGQGRATQYF.